The 20 T cell receptor beta chains below were found in one sample sequenced in a study of cytomegalovirus exposure and HLA in healthy donors. PCR was performed using 60 Vbeta and 13 Jbeta primers. Some clones are missing from TCRdb's copy, which holds only in-frame ones; the method was immunoSEQ multiplex PCR. The sample records about 130,000 clones, more than 65% being singletons. Specimen: PBMCs. The receptors here all came from a man aged 45-65 years in good health and CMV-seronegative.

The V gene is TRBV5-1, the J gene TRBJ2-2, with D possibly TRBD2 on 6 matching bases. The CDR3 runs to 17 residues. Germline V gene data show CDR1 as SGHRS and CDR2 as YFSETQ. The germline V and J ends were trimmed by 0 bases and 2 bases, with 14 bases remaining between them. CDR3 nucleotide sequence: TGCGCCAGCAGCTTGGTAGGGCGCGGGGTTAACACCGGGGAGCTGTTTTTT. Translated: CASSLVGRGVNTGELFF. The entire variable domain, with the rest obtained from reference TRBV5-1 and TRBJ2-2, is as follows: KAGVTQTPRYLIKTRGQQVTLSCSPISGHRSVSWYQQTPGQGLQFLFEYFSETQRNKGNFPGRFSGRQFSNSRSEMNVSTLELGDSALYLCASSLVGRGVNTGELFFGEGSRLTVL.

This sequence joins TRBV18 and TRBJ1-3, with unresolved D. The CDR3 extends over 14 amino acids. Trimming left V 2 bases short and J 0 bases short, with 5 bases between. Germline V CDR1 and CDR2: KGHSH, LQKENI. In nucleotides, the CDR3 is TGTGCCAGCTCACCAAACTTCTCTGGAAACACCATATATTTT. Protein: CASSPNFSGNTIYF. The full variable domain, rest sourced from reference TRBV18 and TRBJ1-3, is NAGVMQNPRHLVRRRGQEARLRCSPMKGHSHVYWYRQLPEEGLKFMVYLQKENIIDESGMPKERFSAEFPKEGPSILRIQQVVRGDSAAYFCASSPNFSGNTIYFGEGSWLTVV.

The chain uses TRBV5-4 and TRBJ2-3; D may be TRBD2 (7 bases). The germline CDR1 and CDR2 sequences are SGHNT and YYREEE (reference sequence). V was shortened by 0 bases and J by 5 bases, with 13 bases between the two germline ends. This CDR3 has 15 residues. CDR3 loop: CASSLVGGGLDTQYF. CDR3 DNA: TGTGCCAGCAGCTTGGTGGGGGGGGGCCTAGATACGCAGTATTTT. The full variable domain, rest sourced from reference TRBV5-4 and TRBJ2-3, is ETGVTQSPTHLIKTRGQQVTLRCSSQSGHNTVSWYQQALGQGPQFIFQYYREEENGRGNFPPRFSGLQFPNYSSELNVNALELDDSALYLCASSLVGGGLDTQYFGPGTRLTVL.

CDR3 DNA: TGTGCCAGGCTTGGGATGGGGCCGAACGGAGAAGATACGCAGTATTTT. Protein product: CARLGMGPNGEDTQYF. The genes are TRBV2 and TRBJ2-3; the D gene is possibly TRBD1 (5 bases). Per the germline V gene, CDR1 is SNHLY and CDR2 is FYNNEI. Trimming removed 9 bases at V and 5 bases at J, with 24 bases between. The CDR3 totals 16 residues.

The chain joins TRBV19 to TRBJ1-5, with D hard to call. CDR3 size: 16 residues. The V gene lost 1 base and the J gene lost 0 bases, with 10 bases spanning the gap. The germline CDR1 and CDR2 sequences are LNHDA and SQIVND (reference sequence). CDR3 region: CASSIAGGLSNQPQHF. In nucleotides, the CDR3 is TGTGCCAGTAGTATAGCTGGAGGGCTTAGCAATCAGCCCCAGCATTTT.

This clone was seen once. This chain joins TRBV14 and TRBJ2-3; TRBD2 aligns across 14 bases. The CDR3 is 16 amino acids. V lost 4 bases and J lost 3; bases outside the gene matches: 3. From germline, CDR1 is SGHDN and CDR2 FVKESK. In nucleotides, the CDR3 is TGTGCCAGCAGCCGACTAGCGGGGGGGCGAACAGATACGCAGTATTTT. Residues: CASSRLAGGRTDTQYF.

V usage is TRBV7-3 and J usage is TRBJ2-3; 7 bases map to TRBD2. J gave up 1 base and V 5 bases, and 9 bases lay outside the gene matches. This CDR3 is built from 16 residues. Germline values: CDR1 SGHTA, CDR2 FQGTGA. This CDR3 reads CASSRGGEGGTDTQYF. In DNA form, the CDR3 reads TGTGCCAGCAGCAGGGGCGGGGAGGGCGGCACAGATACGCAGTATTTT.

This clone was seen a few times. V usage is TRBV7-3 and J usage is TRBJ1-3; no clear D. Trimming stripped 0 bases from V and 0 bases from J, with 9 bases between. CDR1 SGHTA and CDR2 FQGTGA come from the germline V gene. The CDR3 contains 16 residues. The CDR3 DNA reads as TGTGCCAGCAGCTTAACGTCCCCAGGCTCTGGAAACACCATATATTTT. Translation gives CASSLTSPGSGNTIYF.

The chain is built from TRBV15 and TRBJ1-1; unclear D gene. The CDR3 extends over 14 amino acids. Per the germline V gene, CDR1 is LNHNV and CDR2 is YYDKDF (reference sequence). The V and J ends lost 6 bases and 0 bases respectively, with 11 bases between them. The CDR3 nucleotides read TGTGCCACCAGAAAGACACCAATGAACACTGAAGCTTTCTTT. Amino acid sequence: CATRKTPMNTEAFF.

The chain recombines TRBV30 with TRBJ1-1, with D hard to call. The CDR3 consists of 13 residues. From germline, CDR1 is GTSNPN and CDR2 SVGIG (reference sequence). V dropped 0 bases and J dropped 6 bases, with 11 bases sitting between them. CDR3 coding DNA: TGTGCCTGGAGTGTACTAATTGGCTCTGAAGCTTTCTTT. It encodes CAWSVLIGSEAFF. The variable domain in full, completed from reference TRBV30 and TRBJ1-1, reads SQTIHQWPATLVQPVGSPLSLECTVEGTSNPNLYWYRQAAGRGLQLLFYSVGIGQISSEVPQNLSASRPQDRQFILSSKKLLLSDSGFYLCAWSVLIGSEAFFGQGTRLTVV.

The chain employs TRBV5-1 and TRBJ2-2; TRBD2 matches 11 bases. Trimming cost V 2 bases and J 5 bases; bases outside gene matches: 5. The CDR3 totals 16 residues. Germline CDR1 SGHRS, CDR2 YFSETQ. CDR3 loop: CASSFSGTSGTGELFF. In DNA form, the CDR3 reads TGCGCCAGCAGCTTTTCCGGGACTAGCGGTACCGGGGAGCTGTTTTTT.

The V gene is TRBV30, the J gene TRBJ1-1; D unresolved. The length of the CDR3 is 20 residues. Germline V lookup: CDR1 GTSNPN, CDR2 SVGIG (reference sequence). V shed 2 bases and J shed 0 bases, with 28 bases lying between them. CDR3 region: CAWSFNFFLRRLELNTEAFF. The CDR3 DNA reads as TGTGCCTGGAGTTTTAATTTTTTTTTGCGCAGGTTAGAATTGAACACTGAAGCTTTCTTT. Variable domain in full (rest from reference TRBV30 and TRBJ1-1): SQTIHQWPATLVQPVGSPLSLECTVEGTSNPNLYWYRQAAGRGLQLLFYSVGIGQISSEVPQNLSASRPQDRQFILSSKKLLLSDSGFYLCAWSFNFFLRRLELNTEAFFGQGTRLTVV.

Only a few counts were recorded for this clone. The chain recombines TRBV9 with TRBJ1-5; tentative D call: TRBD1 (6 bases). The V gene lost 0 bases and the J gene lost 0 bases, with 7 bases spanning the gap. CDR1 is SGDLS, CDR2 YYNGEE, per germline. The CDR3 spans 15 residues. Here the CDR3 reads CASSVEGGSNQPQHF. CDR3 DNA: TGTGCCAGCAGCGTAGAAGGGGGTAGCAATCAGCCCCAGCATTTT.

V and J are TRBV9 and TRBJ2-5; TRBD2 might be the D (5 bases). The CDR3 is 13 amino acids. V lost 3 bases to trimming and J lost 5 bases, with 11 bases between them. Looked up from germline, CDR1 is SGDLS and CDR2 is YYNGEE. The CDR3, as DNA: TGTGCCAGCAGCGCCACTAGGTCGGAGACCCAGTACTTC. Amino acids: CASSATRSETQYF.

The V call is TRBV7-9, the J call TRBJ1-1; D perhaps matches TRBD1 (6 bases). The V end lost 1 base, the J end lost 1 base, and 16 bases lay between the germline ends. The CDR3 has 17 amino acids. Germline V CDR1 and CDR2: SEHNR, FQNEAQ (reference sequence). In nucleotides, the CDR3 is TGTGCCAGCAGCTTAGGCCAGGGGCTGAGTGGGAACACTGAAGCTTTCTTT. Encoded protein: CASSLGQGLSGNTEAFF.

This chain joins TRBV6-1 and TRBJ1-5; 7 nucleotides match TRBD1. The CDR3 loop spans 14 amino acids. The trim removed 8 bases at V and 10 bases at J, leaving 14 bases unmatched. The germline CDR1 and CDR2 sequences are MNHNS and SASEGT. The chain's CDR3 is CASSDRRTGAPQHF. Written as DNA, the CDR3 is TGTGCCAGCTCTGACCGGAGAACAGGGGCCCCCCAGCATTTT.

The rearrangement joins TRBV19 to TRBJ1-1, with 11 bases that match TRBD1. Germline V gene lookup returns CDR1 LNHDA and CDR2 SQIVND (reference sequence). Trimming removed 5 bases from V and 7 bases from J; junction bases left unmatched: 9. CDR3 size: 15 residues. The DNA of the CDR3 is TGTGCCAGTAGTCCTCAGGGACAGGGGGACTATGAAGCTTTCTTT. Protein sequence: CASSPQGQGDYEAFF.

The rearrangement uses TRBV15 and TRBJ1-6; 8 nucleotides agree with TRBD1. This CDR3 contains 15 residues. With V trimmed by 4 bases and J by 3 bases, 2 bases remained unmatched. CDR1 is LNHNV and CDR2 is YYDKDF in the germline V gene (reference sequence). CDR3 sequence (DNA): TGTGCCACCAGCAAAGACAGGGGCTATAATTCACCCCTCCACTTT. Translated: CATSKDRGYNSPLHF. Full variable domain (rest looked up from reference TRBV15 and TRBJ1-6): DAMVIQNPRYQVTQFGKPVTLSCSQTLNHNVMYWYQQKSSQAPKLLFHYYDKDFNNEADTPDNFQSRRPNTSFCFLDIRSPGLGDTAMYLCATSKDRGYNSPLHFGNGTRLTVT.

The V and J genes are TRBV2 and TRBJ2-3; no definite D call. Looked up from germline, CDR1 is SNHLY and CDR2 is FYNNEI. CDR3 length: 12 amino acids. V was clipped by 4 bases and J by 5 bases, with 7 bases between them. This chain's CDR3 is CASSVVIDTQYF. DNA of the CDR3: TGTGCCAGCAGTGTCGTTATAGATACGCAGTATTTT.

This clone was counted a few times. V gene TRBV7-6 combines with J gene TRBJ1-3, with 11 bases matching TRBD1. Germline V gives CDR1 SGHVS, CDR2 FNYEAQ. The CDR3 has 16 residues. After removal of 4 bases from V and 3 bases from J, the junction contained 5 bases not matched to a gene. The CDR3 is CASSSGQGALGNTIYF. The CDR3 DNA follows: TGTGCCAGCAGCTCCGGACAGGGGGCACTTGGAAACACCATATATTTT.